This TCR beta chain originates from a study of T cell repertoires in cytomegalovirus infection (dated by TCRdb to between 2019 and 2020). For the study in its entirety: The peptide stimulations were aimed at well-studied HLA-B-restricted epitopes as well as recently identified HLA-C-restricted CMV epitopes, whose presentation resists viral immunomodulation. The HLA type of each donor mattered for the analysis, because public TCR beta signatures pointed to carriage of CMV infection along with the matching HLA type.

The CDR3 holds 12 amino acids from the cysteine to the phenylalanine. Only the CDR3 portion is preserved as DNA: 36 bases, with reading frame beginning at the first base. CDR1 and CDR2 were assigned from the germline V gene (reference sequence) as SEHNR and FQNEAQ. V drops 4 bases and J drops 6 bases, leaving 8 bases in between. The treatment or condition label of this sample denotes: in vitro stimulation with specific CMV peptide epitopes to enrich CMV-specific T cells. Concerning this clonotype itself: Its antigen is not yet known. No much larger clonotype is one base removed from it; base qualities were not supplied.

Sequencing relied on an Illumina HiSeq 1500. TCRdb's own reprocessing of the public reads used fastp at Q25 and MiXCR and kept productive beta chains. For every CDR3 protein sequence, its rows merge into one entry that carries the most common genes and DNA. A total of a few hundred thousand distinct CDR3 sequences appear in this sample, approximately 40% of them only once. In total, the top ten clones hold 40% to 60% of the sample. The paper's findings and limits, for the study overall: In both this cohort and an independent roughly 330-donor cohort, the cumulative frequency of public TCR beta family members distinguished carriers of CMV infection plus the relevant HLA type. The ex vivo response was dominated by HLA-C-restricted CMV-specific TCR beta clonotypes, which also provided the single most frequent clonotype in two of eight donors.

The receptor comes from a human donor in good health (CMV status not recorded). Some clones in this sample may be carry-over from other donors' samples. This receptor chain uses TRBV7-9 and TRBJ2-3, with an unclear D gene assignment. The sequencing used cultured PBMCs, collected from culture after CMV antigen stimulation. Here the CDR3 is given as CASSYRPDTQYF. The nucleotide sequence is TGTGCCAGCAGCTACAGACCTGATACGCAGTATTTT.